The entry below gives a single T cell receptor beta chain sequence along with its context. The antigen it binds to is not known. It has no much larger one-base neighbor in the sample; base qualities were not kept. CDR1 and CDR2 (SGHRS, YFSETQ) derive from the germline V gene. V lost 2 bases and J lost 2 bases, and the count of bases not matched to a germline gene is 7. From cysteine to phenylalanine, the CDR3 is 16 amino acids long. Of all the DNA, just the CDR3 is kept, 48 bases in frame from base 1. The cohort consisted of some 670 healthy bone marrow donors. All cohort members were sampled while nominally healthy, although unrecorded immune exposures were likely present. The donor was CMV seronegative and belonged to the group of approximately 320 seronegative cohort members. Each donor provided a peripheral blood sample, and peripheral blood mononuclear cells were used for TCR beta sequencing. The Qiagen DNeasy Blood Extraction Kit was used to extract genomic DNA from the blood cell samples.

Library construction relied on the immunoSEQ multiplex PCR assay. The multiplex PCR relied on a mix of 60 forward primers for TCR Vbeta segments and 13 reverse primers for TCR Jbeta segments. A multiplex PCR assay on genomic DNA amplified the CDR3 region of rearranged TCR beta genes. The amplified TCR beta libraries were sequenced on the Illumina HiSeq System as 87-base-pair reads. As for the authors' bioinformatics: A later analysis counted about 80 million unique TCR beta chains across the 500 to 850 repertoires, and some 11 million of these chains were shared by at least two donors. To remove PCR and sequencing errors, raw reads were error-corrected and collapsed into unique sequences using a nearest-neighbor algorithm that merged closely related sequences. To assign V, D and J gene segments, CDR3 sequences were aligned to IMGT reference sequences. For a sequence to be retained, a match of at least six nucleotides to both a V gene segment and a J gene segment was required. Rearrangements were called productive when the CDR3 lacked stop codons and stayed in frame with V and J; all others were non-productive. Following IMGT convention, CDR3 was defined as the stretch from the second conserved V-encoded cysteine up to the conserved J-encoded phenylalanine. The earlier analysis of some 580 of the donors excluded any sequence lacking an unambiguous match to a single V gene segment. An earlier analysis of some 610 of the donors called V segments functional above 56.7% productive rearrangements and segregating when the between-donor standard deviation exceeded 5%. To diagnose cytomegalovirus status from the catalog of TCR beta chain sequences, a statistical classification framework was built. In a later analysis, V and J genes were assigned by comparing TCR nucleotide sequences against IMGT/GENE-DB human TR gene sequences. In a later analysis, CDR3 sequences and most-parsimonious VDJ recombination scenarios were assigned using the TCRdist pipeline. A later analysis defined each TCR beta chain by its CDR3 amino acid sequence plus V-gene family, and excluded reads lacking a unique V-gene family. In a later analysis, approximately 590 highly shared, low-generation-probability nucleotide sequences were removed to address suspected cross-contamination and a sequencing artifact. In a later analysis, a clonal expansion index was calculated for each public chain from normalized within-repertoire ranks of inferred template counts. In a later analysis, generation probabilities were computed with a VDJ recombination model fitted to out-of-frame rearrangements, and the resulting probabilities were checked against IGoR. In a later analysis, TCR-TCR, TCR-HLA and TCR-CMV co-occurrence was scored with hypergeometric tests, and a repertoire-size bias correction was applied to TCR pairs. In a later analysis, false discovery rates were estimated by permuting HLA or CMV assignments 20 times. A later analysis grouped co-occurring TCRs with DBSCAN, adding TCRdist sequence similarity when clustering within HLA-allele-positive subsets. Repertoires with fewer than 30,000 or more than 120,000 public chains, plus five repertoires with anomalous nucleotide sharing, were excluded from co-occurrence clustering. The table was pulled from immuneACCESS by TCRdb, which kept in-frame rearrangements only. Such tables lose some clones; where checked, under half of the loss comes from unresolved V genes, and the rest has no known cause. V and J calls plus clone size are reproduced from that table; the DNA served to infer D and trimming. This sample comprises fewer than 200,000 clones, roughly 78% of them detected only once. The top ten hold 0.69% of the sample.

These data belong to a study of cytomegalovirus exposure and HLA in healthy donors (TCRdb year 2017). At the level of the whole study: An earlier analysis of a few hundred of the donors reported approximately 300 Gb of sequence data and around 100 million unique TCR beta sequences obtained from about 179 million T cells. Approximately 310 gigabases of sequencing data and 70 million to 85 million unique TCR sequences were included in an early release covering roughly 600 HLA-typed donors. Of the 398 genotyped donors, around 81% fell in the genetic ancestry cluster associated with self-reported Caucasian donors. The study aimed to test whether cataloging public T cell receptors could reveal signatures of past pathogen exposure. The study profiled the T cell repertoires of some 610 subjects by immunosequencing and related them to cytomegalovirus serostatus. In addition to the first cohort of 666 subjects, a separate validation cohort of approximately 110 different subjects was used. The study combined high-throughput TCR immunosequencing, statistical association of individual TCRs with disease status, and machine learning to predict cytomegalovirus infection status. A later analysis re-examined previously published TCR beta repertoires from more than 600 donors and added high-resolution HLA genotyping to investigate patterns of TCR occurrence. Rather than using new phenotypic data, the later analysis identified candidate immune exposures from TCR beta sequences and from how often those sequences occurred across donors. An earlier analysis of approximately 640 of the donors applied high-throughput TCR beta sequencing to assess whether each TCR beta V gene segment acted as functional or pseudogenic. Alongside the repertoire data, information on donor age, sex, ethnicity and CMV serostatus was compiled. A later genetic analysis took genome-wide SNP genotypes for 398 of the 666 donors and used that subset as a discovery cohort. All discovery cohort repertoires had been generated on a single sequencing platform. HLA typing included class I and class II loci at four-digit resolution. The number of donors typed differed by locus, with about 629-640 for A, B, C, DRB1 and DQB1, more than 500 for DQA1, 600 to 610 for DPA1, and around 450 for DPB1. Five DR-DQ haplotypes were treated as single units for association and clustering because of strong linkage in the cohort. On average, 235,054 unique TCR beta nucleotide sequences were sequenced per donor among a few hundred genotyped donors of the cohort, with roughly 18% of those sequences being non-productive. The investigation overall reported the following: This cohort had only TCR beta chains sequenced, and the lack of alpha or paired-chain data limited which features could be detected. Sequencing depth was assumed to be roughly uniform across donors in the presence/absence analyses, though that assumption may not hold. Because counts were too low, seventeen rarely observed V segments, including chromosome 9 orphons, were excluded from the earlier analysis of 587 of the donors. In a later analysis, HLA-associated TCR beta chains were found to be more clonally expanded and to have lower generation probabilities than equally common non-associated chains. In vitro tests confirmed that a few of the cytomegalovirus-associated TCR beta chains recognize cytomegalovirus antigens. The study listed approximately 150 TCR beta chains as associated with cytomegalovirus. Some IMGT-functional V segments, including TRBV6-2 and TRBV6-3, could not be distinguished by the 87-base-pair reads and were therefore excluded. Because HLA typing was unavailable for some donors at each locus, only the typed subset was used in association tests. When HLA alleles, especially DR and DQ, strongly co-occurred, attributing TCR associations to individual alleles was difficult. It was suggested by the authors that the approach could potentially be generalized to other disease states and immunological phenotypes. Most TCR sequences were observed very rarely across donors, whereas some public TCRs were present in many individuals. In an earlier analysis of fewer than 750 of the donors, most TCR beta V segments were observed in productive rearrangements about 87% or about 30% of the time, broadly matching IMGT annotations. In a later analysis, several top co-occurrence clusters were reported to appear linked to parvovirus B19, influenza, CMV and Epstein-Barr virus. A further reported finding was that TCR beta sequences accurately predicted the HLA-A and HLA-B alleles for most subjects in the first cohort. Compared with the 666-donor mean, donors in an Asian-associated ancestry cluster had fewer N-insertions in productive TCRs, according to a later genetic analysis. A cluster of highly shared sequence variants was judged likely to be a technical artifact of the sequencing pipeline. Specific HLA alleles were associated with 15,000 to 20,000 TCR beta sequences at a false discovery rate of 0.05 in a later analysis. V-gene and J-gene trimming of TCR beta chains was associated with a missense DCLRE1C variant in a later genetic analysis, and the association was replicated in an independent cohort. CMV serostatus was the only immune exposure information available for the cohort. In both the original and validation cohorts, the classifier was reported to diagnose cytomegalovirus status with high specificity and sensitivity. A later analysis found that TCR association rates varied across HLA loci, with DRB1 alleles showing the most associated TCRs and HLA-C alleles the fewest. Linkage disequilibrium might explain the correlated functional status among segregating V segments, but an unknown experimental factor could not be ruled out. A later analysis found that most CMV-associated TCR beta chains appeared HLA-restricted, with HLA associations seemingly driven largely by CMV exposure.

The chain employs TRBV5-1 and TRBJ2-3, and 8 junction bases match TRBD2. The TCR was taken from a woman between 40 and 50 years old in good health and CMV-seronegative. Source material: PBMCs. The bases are TGCGCCAGCAGCTTAACTAGCGGTCCCGACACAGATACGCAGTATTTT. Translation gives CASSLTSGPDTDTQYF.